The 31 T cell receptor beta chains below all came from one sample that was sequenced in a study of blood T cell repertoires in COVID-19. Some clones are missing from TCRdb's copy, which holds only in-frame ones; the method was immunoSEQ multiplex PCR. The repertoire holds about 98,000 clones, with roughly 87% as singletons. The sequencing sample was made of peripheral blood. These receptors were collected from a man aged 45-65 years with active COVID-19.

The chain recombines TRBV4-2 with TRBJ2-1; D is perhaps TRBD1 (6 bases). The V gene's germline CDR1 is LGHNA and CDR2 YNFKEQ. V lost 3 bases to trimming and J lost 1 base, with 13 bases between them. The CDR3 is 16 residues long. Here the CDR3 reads CASSHGGTSSYNEQFF. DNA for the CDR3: TGTGCCAGCAGCCACGGTGGGACATCTTCCTACAATGAGCAGTTCTTC.

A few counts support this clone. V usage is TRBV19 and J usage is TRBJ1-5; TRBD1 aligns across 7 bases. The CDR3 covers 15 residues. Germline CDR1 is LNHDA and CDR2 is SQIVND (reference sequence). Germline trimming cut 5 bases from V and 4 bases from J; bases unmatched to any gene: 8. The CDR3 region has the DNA TGTGCCAGTAGTCCACAAAAGACAGGGAATCAGCCCCAGCATTTT. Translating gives CASSPQKTGNQPQHF.

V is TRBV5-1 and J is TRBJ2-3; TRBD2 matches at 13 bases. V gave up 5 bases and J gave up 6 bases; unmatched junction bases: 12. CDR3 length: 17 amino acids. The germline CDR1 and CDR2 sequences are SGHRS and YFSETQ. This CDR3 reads CASRYTSGGAFADTQYF. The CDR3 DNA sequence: TGCGCCAGCAGGTATACTAGCGGGGGGGCTTTTGCGGATACGCAGTATTTT.

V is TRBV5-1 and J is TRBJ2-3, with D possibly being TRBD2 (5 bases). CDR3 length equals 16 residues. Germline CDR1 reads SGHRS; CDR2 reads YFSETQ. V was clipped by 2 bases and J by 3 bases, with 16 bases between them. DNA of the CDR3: TGCGCCAGCAGCTTTGGACTGCCTCGAGGGACAGATACGCAGTATTTT. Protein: CASSFGLPRGTDTQYF.

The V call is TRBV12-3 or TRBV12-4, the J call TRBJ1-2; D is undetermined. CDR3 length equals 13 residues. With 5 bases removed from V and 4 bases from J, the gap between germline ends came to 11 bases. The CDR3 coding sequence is TGTGCCAGCAGTCAGACACGAGCCTATGGCTACACCTTC. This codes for CASSQTRAYGYTF.

CDR3 loop: CASSFLDTGELAKNIQYF. Written as DNA, the CDR3 is TGTGCCAGCAGCTTCCTTGACACGGGGGAACTAGCCAAAAACATTCAGTACTTC. The gene calls are TRBV7-2 and TRBJ2-4, with a possible D match to TRBD2 (6 bases). Trimming removed 3 bases from V and 0 bases from J, with 18 bases in between. The CDR3 is made up of 18 amino acids. Germline CDR1 is SGHTA and CDR2 is FQGNSA.

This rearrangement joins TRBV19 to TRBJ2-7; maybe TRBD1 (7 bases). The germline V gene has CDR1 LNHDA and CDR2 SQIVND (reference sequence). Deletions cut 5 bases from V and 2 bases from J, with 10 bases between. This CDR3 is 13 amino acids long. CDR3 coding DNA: TGTGCCAGTAGTCGCAGGGGGGCCTACGAGCAGTACTTC. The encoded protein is CASSRRGAYEQYF.

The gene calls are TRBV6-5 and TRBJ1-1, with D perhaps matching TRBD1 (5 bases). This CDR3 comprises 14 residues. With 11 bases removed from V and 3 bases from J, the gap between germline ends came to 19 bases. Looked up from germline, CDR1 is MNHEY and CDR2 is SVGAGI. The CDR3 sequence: CACLLGGADTEAFF. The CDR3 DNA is TGTGCCTGCCTACTGGGGGGTGCGGACACTGAAGCTTTCTTT.

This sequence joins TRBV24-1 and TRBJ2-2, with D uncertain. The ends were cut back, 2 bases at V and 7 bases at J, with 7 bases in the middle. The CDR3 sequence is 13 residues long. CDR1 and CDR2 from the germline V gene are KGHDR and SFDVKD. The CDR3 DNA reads TGTGCCACCAGTGATTCCCCGGTCGGGGAGCTGTTTTTT. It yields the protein CATSDSPVGELFF.

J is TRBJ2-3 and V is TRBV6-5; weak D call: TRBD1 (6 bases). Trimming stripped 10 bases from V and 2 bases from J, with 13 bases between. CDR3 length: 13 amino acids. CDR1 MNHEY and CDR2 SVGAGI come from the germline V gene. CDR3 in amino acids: CATAGTITDTQYF. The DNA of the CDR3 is TGTGCCACAGCCGGGACAATCACAGATACGCAGTATTTT.

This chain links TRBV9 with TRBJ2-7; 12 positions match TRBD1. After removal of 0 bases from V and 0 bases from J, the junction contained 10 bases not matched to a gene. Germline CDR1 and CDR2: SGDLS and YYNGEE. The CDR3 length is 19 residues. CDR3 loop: CASSVGGQGAPRSSYEQYF. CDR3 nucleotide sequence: TGTGCCAGCAGCGTAGGGGGACAGGGGGCACCCCGTAGCTCCTACGAGCAGTACTTC.

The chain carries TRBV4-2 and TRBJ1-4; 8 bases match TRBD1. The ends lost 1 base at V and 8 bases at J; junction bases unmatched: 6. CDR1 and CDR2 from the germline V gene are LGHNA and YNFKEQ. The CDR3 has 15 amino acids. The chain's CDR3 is CASSQGGQGGEKLFF. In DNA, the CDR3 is TGTGCCAGCAGCCAAGGTGGACAGGGTGGCGAAAAACTGTTTTTT.

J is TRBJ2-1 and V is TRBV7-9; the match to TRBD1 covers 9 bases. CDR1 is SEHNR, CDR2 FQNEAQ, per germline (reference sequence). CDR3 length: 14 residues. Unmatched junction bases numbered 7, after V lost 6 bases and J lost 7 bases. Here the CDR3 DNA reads TGTGCCAGCAGTGTACAGGGGGCGGGGAATGAGCAGTTCTTC. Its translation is CASSVQGAGNEQFF.

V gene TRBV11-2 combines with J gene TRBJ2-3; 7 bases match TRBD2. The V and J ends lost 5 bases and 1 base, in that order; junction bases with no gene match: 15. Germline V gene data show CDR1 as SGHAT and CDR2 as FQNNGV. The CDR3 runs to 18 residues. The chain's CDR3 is CASSLGASGWVGTDTQYF. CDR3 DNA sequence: TGTGCCAGCAGCCTAGGGGCTAGCGGCTGGGTAGGCACAGATACGCAGTATTTT. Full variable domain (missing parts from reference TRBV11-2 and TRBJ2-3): EAGVAQSPRYKIIEKRQSVAFWCNPISGHATLYWYQQILGQGPKLLIQFQNNGVVDDSQLPKDRFSAERLKGVDSTLKIQPAKLEDSAVYLCASSLGASGWVGTDTQYFGPGTRLTVL.

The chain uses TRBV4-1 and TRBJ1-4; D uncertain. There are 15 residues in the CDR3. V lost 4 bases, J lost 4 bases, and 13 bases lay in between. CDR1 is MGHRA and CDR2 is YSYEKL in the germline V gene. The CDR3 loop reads CASSPGEGYNEKLFF. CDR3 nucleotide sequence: TGCGCCAGCAGCCCTGGAGAGGGATATAATGAAAAACTGTTTTTT.

The CDR3: CASSLDFYGYTF. The DNA of the CDR3 is TGTGCCAGCAGCCTGGACTTCTATGGCTACACCTTC. The genes are TRBV5-5 and TRBJ1-2; D call uncertain. CDR1 SGHKS and CDR2 YYEKEE come from the germline V gene (reference sequence). The CDR3 loop spans 12 amino acids. Between the trimmed V and J ends, which lost 4 bases and 4 bases, there was a span of 8 bases.

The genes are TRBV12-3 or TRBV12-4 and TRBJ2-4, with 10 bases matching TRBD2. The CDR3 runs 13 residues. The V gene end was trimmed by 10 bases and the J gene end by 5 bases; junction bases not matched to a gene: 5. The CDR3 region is CATQGLAENIQYF. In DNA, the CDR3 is TGTGCCACCCAAGGACTAGCGGAAAACATTCAGTACTTC.

CDR3 nucleotide sequence: TGTGCCAGCTCCCGAGGCAGTCCGGGAGCGGAACTGTTTTTT. The encoded protein is CASSRGSPGAELFF. The chain uses TRBV18 and TRBJ1-4, with no clear D. The CDR3 contains 14 residues. Germline CDR1 is KGHSH and CDR2 is LQKENI. With 6 bases removed from V and 12 bases from J, the gap between germline ends came to 20 bases.

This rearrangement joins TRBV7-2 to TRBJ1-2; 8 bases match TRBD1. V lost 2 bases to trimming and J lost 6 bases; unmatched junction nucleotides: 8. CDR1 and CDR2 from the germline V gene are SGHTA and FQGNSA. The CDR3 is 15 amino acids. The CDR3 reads CASSLRPGQGHGYTF. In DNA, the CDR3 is TGTGCCAGCAGCTTACGCCCCGGACAGGGCCATGGCTACACCTTC.

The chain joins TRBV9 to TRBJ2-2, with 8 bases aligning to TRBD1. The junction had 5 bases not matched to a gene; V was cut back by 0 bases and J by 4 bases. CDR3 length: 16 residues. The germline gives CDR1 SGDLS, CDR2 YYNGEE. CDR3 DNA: TGTGCCAGCAGCGTAGACTGGACAGGGTCCACCGGGGAGCTGTTTTTT. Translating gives CASSVDWTGSTGELFF.

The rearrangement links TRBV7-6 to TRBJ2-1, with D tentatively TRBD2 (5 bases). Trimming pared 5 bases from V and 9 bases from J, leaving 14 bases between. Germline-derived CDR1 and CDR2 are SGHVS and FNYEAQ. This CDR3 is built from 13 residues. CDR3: CASSIRGLAEQFF. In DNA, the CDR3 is TGTGCCAGCAGCATCCGCGGGCTGGCTGAGCAGTTCTTC. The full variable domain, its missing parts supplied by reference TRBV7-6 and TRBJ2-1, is GAGVSQSPRYKVTKRGQDVALRCDPISGHVSLYWYRQALGQGPEFLTYFNYEAQQDKSGLPNDRFSAERPEGSISTLTIQRTEQRDSAMYRCASSIRGLAEQFFGPGTRLTVL.

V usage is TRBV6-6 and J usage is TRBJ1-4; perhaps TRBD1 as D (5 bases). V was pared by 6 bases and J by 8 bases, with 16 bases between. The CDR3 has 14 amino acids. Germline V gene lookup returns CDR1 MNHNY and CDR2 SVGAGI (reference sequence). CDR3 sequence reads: CASSPNGAREKLFF. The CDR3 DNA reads TGTGCCAGCAGCCCCAATGGGGCTCGCGAAAAACTGTTTTTT.

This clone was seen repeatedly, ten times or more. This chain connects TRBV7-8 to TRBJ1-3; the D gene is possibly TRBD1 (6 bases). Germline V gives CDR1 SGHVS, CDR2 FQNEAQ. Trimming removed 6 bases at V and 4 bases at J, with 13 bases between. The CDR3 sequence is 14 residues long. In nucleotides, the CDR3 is TGTGCCAGCAGACCGAGGGGGAACGGAAACACCATATATTTT. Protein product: CASRPRGNGNTIYF.

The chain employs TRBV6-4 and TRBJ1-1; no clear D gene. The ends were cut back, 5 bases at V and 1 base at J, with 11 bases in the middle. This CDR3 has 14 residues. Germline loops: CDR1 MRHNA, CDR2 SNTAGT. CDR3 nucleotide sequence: TGTGCCAGCAGTCGAAGCGCGAGGAACACTGAAGCTTTCTTT. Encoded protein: CASSRSARNTEAFF.

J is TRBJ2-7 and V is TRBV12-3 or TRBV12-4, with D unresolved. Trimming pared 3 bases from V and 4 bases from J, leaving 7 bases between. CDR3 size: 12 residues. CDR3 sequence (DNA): TGTGCCAGCAGTTTCACAAGTTACGAGCAGTACTTC. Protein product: CASSFTSYEQYF.

CDR3 nucleotides: TGCAGCGTTGAAATGAGGACAGGGGGCACTGAAGCTTTCTTT. It specifies CSVEMRTGGTEAFF. V gene TRBV29-1 combines with J gene TRBJ1-1; 10 bases line up with TRBD1. Per germline, CDR1 SQVTM and CDR2 ANQGSEA. This CDR3 comprises 14 residues. The V gene end was trimmed by 2 bases and the J gene end by 4 bases; junction bases not matched to a gene: 4.

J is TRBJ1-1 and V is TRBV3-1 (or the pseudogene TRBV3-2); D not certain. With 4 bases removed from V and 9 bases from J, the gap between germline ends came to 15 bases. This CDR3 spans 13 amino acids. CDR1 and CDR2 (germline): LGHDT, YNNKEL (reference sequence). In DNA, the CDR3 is TGTGCCAGCAGCCCCGGGAATGGCGCTAAAGCTTTCTTT. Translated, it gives CASSPGNGAKAFF.

The CDR3 reads CASSYPTTQGYGYTF. The CDR3 DNA reads TGTGCCAGCAGTTACCCGACCACACAGGGGTATGGCTACACCTTC. The chain uses TRBV6-6 and TRBJ1-2, with 7 bases lining up with TRBD1. With 2 bases clipped from V and 5 bases from J, the junction kept 8 bases outside the gene matches. The CDR3 contains 15 residues. Germline values: CDR1 MNHNY, CDR2 SVGAGI (reference sequence).

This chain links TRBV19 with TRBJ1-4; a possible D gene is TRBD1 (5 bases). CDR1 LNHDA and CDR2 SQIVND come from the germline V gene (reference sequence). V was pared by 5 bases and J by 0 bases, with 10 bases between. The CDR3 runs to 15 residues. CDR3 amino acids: CASSSGGATNEKLFF. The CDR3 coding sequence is TGTGCCAGTAGTTCCGGGGGTGCAACTAATGAAAAACTGTTTTTT.

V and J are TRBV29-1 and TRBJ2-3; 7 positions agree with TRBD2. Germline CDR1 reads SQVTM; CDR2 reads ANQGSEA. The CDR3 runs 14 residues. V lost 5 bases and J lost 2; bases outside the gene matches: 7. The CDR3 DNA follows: TGCAGCGTTTGGGCGGGGGTCAACACAGATACGCAGTATTTT. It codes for CSVWAGVNTDTQYF.

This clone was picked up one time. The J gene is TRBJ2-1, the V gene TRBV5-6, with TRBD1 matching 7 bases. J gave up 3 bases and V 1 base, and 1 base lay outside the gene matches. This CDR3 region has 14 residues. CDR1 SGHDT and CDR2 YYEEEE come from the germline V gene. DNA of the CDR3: TGTGCCAGCAGCTTGAGACAGGGCTACAATGAGCAGTTCTTC. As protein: CASSLRQGYNEQFF.